A selection of T cell receptor beta chains follows, all from one sample in a study of response to subunit inactivated influenza vaccine. Each CDR3 protein is one row after TCRdb ran MiXCR on the RT-PCR reads. The repertoire has some 500,000 distinct CDR3 sequences, around 13% of them found once; the top ten carry about 12%. This sample comprised PBMCs from blood, obtained 40 to 50 days after vaccination. The receptors stem from a man between 45 and 60 years old who received an inactivated influenza vaccine. Both conserved end residues are part of each CDR3. A D gene is named only where the DNA matches it firmly. Rows may omit the clone size; those that give it use once, few, many or a size class.

NA	TRBD2	TRBJ2-1	TRBV28	TGTGCCAGCAACACCCCGGGACTAGCGGGATCTGAGCAGTTCTTC	CASNTPGLAGSEQFF
few	NA	TRBJ2-3	TRBV7-2	TGTGCCAGCAGCTTAGTACTAGGGACGCAGTATTTT	CASSLVLGTQYF
few	NA	TRBJ1-5	TRBV7-8	TGTGCCAGCAGCCGGAGGGACAGCAATCAGCCCCAGCATTTT	CASSRRDSNQPQHF
many	TRBD1	TRBJ2-7	TRBV4-2	TGTGCCAGCAGCCCCCGGGACAGAGCCTACGAGCAGTACTTC	CASSPRDRAYEQYF
many	NA	TRBJ1-2	TRBV12-3/TRBV12-4	TGTGCCAGCAGTTTCAGGATACTGGCAGCCCGGTCGGGTGGCTACACCTTC	CASSFRILAARSGGYTF
few	TRBD1	TRBJ1-1	TRBV3-1	TGTGCCAGCAGCAAGTCGAGGACAGGGCCGGGGATTTTC	CASSKSRTGPGIF
few	TRBD1	TRBJ1-2	TRBV29-1	TGCAGCACTCAGACAGGGCTAAACTATGGCTACACCTTC	CSTQTGLNYGYTF
NA	NA	TRBJ1-5	TRBV28	TGTGCCAGCAGTTTATTCTCAGGGCTTCAGCCCCAGCATTTT	CASSLFSGLQPQHF
NA	NA	TRBJ1-1	TRBV7-2	TGTGCCAGCAGCTTAGTTACGTCCAACACTGAAGCTTTCTTT	CASSLVTSNTEAFF
NA	NA	TRBJ1-2	TRBV6-5	TGTGCCAGCAGTTACTCGACGGGGGGGGACTATGGCTACACCTTC	CASSYSTGGDYGYTF
many	TRBD1	TRBJ1-4	TRBV6-1	TGTGCCAGCAGTAGGACAGGGCGTGCAACTAATGAAAAACTGTTTTTT	CASSRTGRATNEKLFF
few	NA	TRBJ2-5	TRBV5-6	TGTGCCAGCAGCCTGGGACTGAGACAAGAGACCCAGTACTTC	CASSLGLRQETQYF
many	NA	TRBJ1-6	TRBV12-3/TRBV12-4	TGTGCCAGCAGTTTAAGTGGGACCTCCCTCCACTTT	CASSLSGTSLHF
NA	NA	TRBJ1-3	TRBV7-9	TGTGCCAGCAGCTTTACAGGGCACTCTGGAAACACCATATATTTT	CASSFTGHSGNTIYF
NA	NA	TRBJ2-7	TRBV18	TGTGCCAGCTCACCACTAAAAGGGGGCTCCTACGAGCAGTACTTC	CASSPLKGGSYEQYF
few	TRBD1	TRBJ1-1	TRBV20-1	TGCAGTGCTCGGACAGGGGGTAGGGACACTGAAGCTTTCTTT	CSARTGGRDTEAFF
many	NA	TRBJ2-2	TRBV7-2	TGTGCCAGCAGCTTCCCGCCCTCCGGGGAGCTGTTTTTT	CASSFPPSGELFF
NA	NA	TRBJ2-3	TRBV5-6	TGTGCCAGCAGTCTGTATCGGACAGATACGCAGTATTTT	CASSLYRTDTQYF
few	TRBD1	TRBJ2-3	TRBV7-6	TGTGCCAGCAGCTTCAAGACAGGGGGGTTCTCCGTTAGAATAGCAGATACGCAGTATTTT	CASSFKTGGFSVRIADTQYF
NA	NA	TRBJ2-3	TRBV7-9	TGTGCCAGCAGCCCCGGACAGCCTGGCACAGATACGCAGTATTTT	CASSPGQPGTDTQYF
NA	NA	TRBJ1-2	TRBV5-6	TGTGCCAGCAGCCCCCGATGGGCAGGGACATATGGCTACACCTTC	CASSPRWAGTYGYTF
few	TRBD1	TRBJ2-3	TRBV24-1	TGTGCCACCAGGCCCTCGGGACAGGGGGCAAGAGATACGCAGTATTTT	CATRPSGQGARDTQYF
NA	NA	TRBJ1-1	TRBV7-9	TGTGCCAGCAGCGGAGGGTCTCCTGAAGCTTTCTTT	CASSGGSPEAFF
few	NA	TRBJ2-7	TRBV12-3/TRBV12-4	TGTGCCAGCAGTTCTACTAGAAACGAGCAGTACTTC	CASSSTRNEQYF
NA	TRBD1	TRBJ1-1	TRBV11-1	TGTGCCAGCAGCACGAAACAGGGGGGTAACACTGAAGCTTTCTTT	CASSTKQGGNTEAFF
few	TRBD1	TRBJ1-1	TRBV6-2/TRBV6-3	TGTGCCAGCAGACAGGGGGTAGGTCAGCCTGAAGCTTTCTTT	CASRQGVGQPEAFF
few	NA	TRBJ2-5	TRBV5-1	TGCGCCAGCAGCTTGGGGGGGAGGAGACCACAAGAGACCCAGTACTTC	CASSLGGRRPQETQYF
many	NA	TRBJ1-1	TRBV5-1	TGCGCCAGCAGCCCCGGGACATCGAACACTGAAGCTTTCTTT	CASSPGTSNTEAFF
NA	TRBD2	TRBJ2-1	TRBV4-3	TGCGCCAGCAGCCAAGACGGGTGGGAGGGCTACTACAATGAGCAGTTCTTC	CASSQDGWEGYYNEQFF
NA	NA	TRBJ2-2	TRBV5-1	TGCGCCAGCAGCTCCCAGAAAACCGGGGAGCTGTTTTTT	CASSSQKTGELFF
NA	NA	TRBJ1-5	TRBV20-1	TGCAGTGCCCCGGGGCAGTCCAATCAGCCCCAGCATTTT	CSAPGQSNQPQHF
few	NA	TRBJ2-7	TRBV20-1	TGCAGTGCTAGAGTTGGCTCCTCAAGCTCCTACGAGCAGTACTTC	CSARVGSSSSYEQYF
NA	NA	TRBJ2-6	TRBV7-2	TGTGCCAGCAGCTTAACGCATAGCTCTGGGGCCAACGTCCTGACTTTC	CASSLTHSSGANVLTF
NA	TRBD1	TRBJ2-7	TRBV7-8	TGTGCCAGCAGCTCAAGGACAGGGTCCGAGCAGTACTTC	CASSSRTGSEQYF
few	NA	TRBJ2-7	TRBV5-1	TGCGCCAGCAGCACCAGGGAAGGGTACGAGCAGTACTTC	CASSTREGYEQYF
many	NA	TRBJ1-1	TRBV12-3/TRBV12-4	TGTGCCAGCAGTTTCCGGGGCCCGAACACTGAAGCTTTCTTT	CASSFRGPNTEAFF
NA	NA	TRBJ2-2	TRBV12-3/TRBV12-4	TGTGCCAGCAGTTTTCGGCAGGGGAGCGGGGAGCTGTTTTTT	CASSFRQGSGELFF
few	NA	TRBJ1-2	TRBV7-8	TGTGCCAGCAGCTTAGGTTTAGGACGGCGGGGCTACACCTTC	CASSLGLGRRGYTF
few	TRBD1	TRBJ1-1	TRBV18	TGTGCCAGCTCACCCATGGGACAGGGGGCCCTGAACACTGAAGCTTTCTTT	CASSPMGQGALNTEAFF
few	TRBD2	TRBJ2-7	TRBV30	TGTGCCTGGAGTGCCGGGACTAGCGGGAGGTGGCAGTACTTC	CAWSAGTSGRWQYF
NA	NA	TRBJ2-3	TRBV9	TGTGCCAGCCAGCGAGGGGAAGCAGATACGCAGTATTTT	CASQRGEADTQYF